Below are 30 T cell receptor beta chains sequenced from a single sample in a study of siplizumab effects on memory and regulatory T cells. The method was immunoSEQ multiplex PCR; TCRdb's version includes in-frame clones alone and lacks a portion of them. Counted here are over 15,000 clones, roughly 49% occurring once; the ten biggest clones make up approximately 4.9%. The cells of the mixed lymphocyte reaction underwent an approximately six-day coculture at 37°C. Their antigens remain unidentified. Sequencing used CFSE-low (dividing) CD4+ T cells sorted from an allogeneic mixed lymphocyte reaction. The receptor source for this set is a human donor in good health; the cells came from an allogeneic mixed lymphocyte reaction.

The chain employs TRBV7-6 and TRBJ1-4, with 10 positions matching TRBD1. CDR1 is SGHVS, CDR2 FNYEAQ, per germline. V trimming: 6 bases; J trimming: 8 bases; junction bases outside the gene matches: 9. There are 15 residues in the CDR3. The CDR3 region has the DNA TGTGCCAGCAGGCTAACCGGGACAGGGGTGGAAAAACTGTTTTTT. It encodes CASRLTGTGVEKLFF. Together with reference TRBV7-6 and TRBJ1-4, the CDR3 gives the full variable domain: GAGVSQSPRYKVTKRGQDVALRCDPISGHVSLYWYRQALGQGPEFLTYFNYEAQQDKSGLPNDRFSAERPEGSISTLTIQRTEQRDSAMYRCASRLTGTGVEKLFFGSGTQLSVL.

The chain employs TRBV2 and TRBJ2-3; 14 positions agree with TRBD2. The V and J ends lost 7 bases and 8 bases, in that order; junction bases with no gene match: 11. The CDR3 runs to 16 residues. Germline assignment: CDR1 SNHLY and CDR2 FYNNEI. The CDR3 nucleotides read TGTGCCAGCACTAAAGGACTAGCGGGGGGAGGGAGTACGCAGTATTTT. It yields the protein CASTKGLAGGGSTQYF.

In its sample, this clone was seen once. The rearrangement links TRBV11-2 to TRBJ2-1; D is uncertain. Germline CDR1 SGHAT, CDR2 FQNNGV. Between the trimmed V and J ends, which lost 0 bases and 6 bases, there was a span of 9 bases. The CDR3 extends over 14 amino acids. In DNA form, the CDR3 reads TGTGCCAGCAGCTTAGATCGTGGCAGCAATGAGCAGTTCTTC. The encoded protein is CASSLDRGSNEQFF.

The chain's CDR3 is CAISDRTGGVDTQYF. The DNA of the CDR3 is TGTGCCATCAGTGATAGGACAGGGGGGGTAGATACGCAGTATTTT. This rearrangement joins TRBV10-3 to TRBJ2-3, with 10 bases matching TRBD1. CDR3 length equals 15 residues. The trim removed 3 bases at V and 5 bases at J, leaving 5 bases unmatched. Germline V lookup: CDR1 ENHRY, CDR2 SYGVKD.

J is TRBJ2-7 and V is TRBV10-3, with 7 bases aligning to TRBD1. This CDR3 has 13 residues. From germline, CDR1 is ENHRY and CDR2 SYGVKD. Losses at the gene ends were 7 bases for V and 0 bases for J; bases not matched to a gene: 3. Here the CDR3 reads CAIKGAGSYEQYF. In DNA, the CDR3 is TGTGCCATCAAGGGGGCCGGCTCCTACGAGCAGTACTTC.

The CDR3 sequence: CASSPPSQTGSEQYF. CDR3 sequence (DNA): TGTGCCAGCTCACCACCGTCTCAGACAGGGAGCGAGCAGTACTTC. The genes are TRBV18 and TRBJ2-7; 7 bases agree with TRBD1. The V gene end was trimmed by 0 bases and the J gene end by 6 bases; junction bases not matched to a gene: 8. The CDR3 sequence is 15 residues long. From germline, CDR1 is KGHSH and CDR2 LQKENI.

This clone appeared a few times. V is TRBV5-1 and J is TRBJ2-5, with 13 bases fitting TRBD2. This CDR3 contains 17 residues. From germline, CDR1 is SGHRS and CDR2 YFSETQ. V lost 2 bases and J lost 4; bases outside the gene matches: 8. CDR3 amino acids: CASSFVLAGGPGETQYF. CDR3 in DNA: TGCGCCAGCAGCTTCGTACTAGCGGGGGGGCCCGGAGAGACCCAGTACTTC.

The rearrangement links TRBV9 to TRBJ1-2, with D unresolved. The V and J ends lost 4 bases and 9 bases respectively, with 22 bases between them. The length of the CDR3 is 15 residues. CDR1 and CDR2 (germline): SGDLS, YYNGEE. DNA of the CDR3: TGTGCCAGCAGCCCTAGCGGTGCAGGTACGATTCGCTACACCTTC. It yields the protein CASSPSGAGTIRYTF.

The CDR3 region has the DNA TGTGCCAGCAGCCCAGGGACAGCTCCAGGACTGTTTTTT. It translates to CASSPGTAPGLFF. The chain carries TRBV7-2 and TRBJ1-4; TRBD1 agrees at 7 bases. CDR1 SGHTA and CDR2 FQGNSA come from the germline V gene. There are 13 residues in the CDR3. V lost 5 bases to trimming and J lost 13 bases; unmatched junction nucleotides: 10.

A note on this clone: At the DNA level, this CDR3 is encoded by other sequences in the same sample as well. The chain uses TRBV11-2 and TRBJ2-3; no definite D call. The CDR3 contains 14 residues. The V end lost 0 bases, the J end lost 2 bases, and 6 bases lay between the germline ends. Germline values: CDR1 SGHAT, CDR2 FQNNGV. The CDR3 nucleotides are TGTGCCAGCAGCTTAGACAGGTCCACAGATACGCAGTATTTT. Translating gives CASSLDRSTDTQYF.

The count of this clone is one. J is TRBJ2-5 and V is TRBV10-1, with a possible D match to TRBD1 (6 bases). CDR1 is WNHNN and CDR2 is SYGVQD in the germline V gene (reference sequence). Deletions cut 0 bases from V and 3 bases from J, with 8 bases between. This CDR3 contains 14 residues. The CDR3, as DNA: TGCGCCAGCAGTGAGTCCCCAGGGGAAGAGACCCAGTACTTC. It codes for CASSESPGEETQYF.

This clone was observed a few times. This chain links TRBV5-6 with TRBJ2-7; D remains unclear. Germline CDR1 reads SGHDT; CDR2 reads YYEEEE. Trimming stripped 7 bases from V and 4 bases from J, with 15 bases between. The CDR3 sequence is 13 residues long. The chain's CDR3 is CASARAPRYEQYF. The CDR3 bases are TGTGCCAGCGCTAGGGCACCTAGATACGAGCAGTACTTC.

This clone was counted only a few times. This chain links TRBV5-4 with TRBJ2-5; D not certain. V was clipped by 3 bases and J by 2 bases, with 5 bases between them. The CDR3 loop spans 12 amino acids. Germline-derived CDR1 and CDR2 are SGHNT and YYREEE (reference sequence). CDR3 nucleotide sequence: TGTGCCAGCAGCTACCCTCAAGAGACCCAGTACTTC. Translating gives CASSYPQETQYF.

This chain links TRBV18 with TRBJ1-1; no reliable D call. The CDR3 has 13 amino acids. V gave up 3 bases and J gave up 6 bases, with 11 bases separating them. Per germline, CDR1 KGHSH and CDR2 LQKENI. The CDR3 loop reads CASSPLAEAEAFF. CDR3 nucleotide sequence: TGTGCCAGCTCACCTCTCGCGGAGGCTGAAGCTTTCTTT.

The rearrangement links TRBV5-6 to TRBJ2-2; D remains ambiguous. Trimming shortened V by 3 bases and J by 1 base, and 10 bases separated the two germline ends. The length of the CDR3 is 15 residues. Germline loops: CDR1 SGHDT, CDR2 YYEEEE. DNA of the CDR3: TGTGCCAGCAGCTCCCTAAGCATGAACACCGGGGAGCTGTTTTTT. Translation: CASSSLSMNTGELFF.

This clone appeared a few times. The chain recombines TRBV5-4 with TRBJ2-5; tentatively, D is TRBD2 (5 bases). In germline, CDR1 is SGHNT, CDR2 YYREEE (reference sequence). The CDR3 spans 13 residues. Trimming removed 0 bases at V and 4 bases at J, with 7 bases between. This CDR3 reads CASSLDGLETQYF. The CDR3 nucleotides are TGTGCCAGCAGCTTGGACGGACTAGAGACCCAGTACTTC.

The genes are TRBV10-3 and TRBJ1-5, with 8 bases aligning to TRBD1. With V trimmed by 3 bases and J by 8 bases, 6 bases remained unmatched. The CDR3 is 14 residues long. Looked up from germline, CDR1 is ENHRY and CDR2 is SYGVKD. The CDR3 loop is CAISDSTGDEPQHF. In nucleotides, the CDR3 is TGTGCCATCAGTGATTCGACAGGGGACGAGCCCCAGCATTTT.

Regarding this clone: One junction end disagrees with the germline gene, perhaps due to a read error. Other nucleotide sequences from this sample produce the same CDR3. The chain joins TRBV7-9 to TRBJ2-5, with 7 bases aligning to TRBD1. Germline CDR1 is SEHNR and CDR2 is FQNEAQ (reference sequence). The CDR3 is made up of 13 amino acids. CDR3 in DNA: TGTGCCAGCAGCCTAGCAGGGGGAGAGACCCAGTACTTC. It translates to CASSLAGGETQYF.

This sequence joins TRBV7-9 and TRBJ2-7, with 7 bases aligning to TRBD1. V was clipped by 4 bases and J by 3 bases; unmatched bases: 6. The CDR3 covers 14 residues. The germline V gene encodes CDR1 SEHNR and CDR2 FQNEAQ (reference sequence). The CDR3 sequence: CASSSMAGGYEQYF. The CDR3 bases are TGTGCCAGCAGCTCCATGGCAGGGGGCTACGAGCAGTACTTC.

This chain connects TRBV18 to TRBJ2-7, with 8 bases that match TRBD2. J was trimmed by 0 bases and V by 2 bases; bases with no gene match: 6. Germline assignment: CDR1 KGHSH and CDR2 LQKENI. The CDR3 consists of 16 residues. CDR3 coding DNA: TGTGCCAGCTCACCAGGTCAGCGGGGGTTCTCCTACGAGCAGTACTTC. This sequence encodes CASSPGQRGFSYEQYF.

The chain combines TRBV15 with TRBJ2-3; tentatively, D is TRBD2 (7 bases). V was cut by 6 bases and J by 6 bases, with 16 bases left in between. The CDR3 covers 14 residues. Germline V gene sequence: CDR1 LNHNV, CDR2 YYDKDF (reference sequence). As DNA, the CDR3 is TGTGCCACCAGGGGGGGGCTGGGTCAGGATACGCAGTATTTT. Translating gives CATRGGLGQDTQYF.

There are a few counts of this clone. The chain couples TRBV5-1 to TRBJ2-3; D is unresolved. CDR3 length: 15 residues. Germline CDR1 SGHRS, CDR2 YFSETQ. Trimming pared 3 bases from V and 1 base from J, leaving 12 bases between. The DNA of the CDR3 is TGCGCCAGCAGCTCCTTACCATACGGCACAGATACGCAGTATTTT. This gives the protein CASSSLPYGTDTQYF.

This clone was seen only a few times. The chain recombines TRBV18 with TRBJ2-5; D assignment may be TRBD1 or TRBD2 (6 bases each). The ends were cut back, 2 bases at V and 5 bases at J, with 12 bases in the middle. The germline V gene has CDR1 KGHSH and CDR2 LQKENI. This CDR3 is 14 amino acids long. The CDR3 bases are TGTGCCAGCTCACCAACAGGGACTTCGGAGACCCAGTACTTC. It encodes CASSPTGTSETQYF.

By sample fraction, this clone is medium-sized. This chain uses TRBV27 with TRBJ1-5; TRBD1 is a possible D gene (6 bases). The CDR3 length is 14 residues. The ends were cut back, 5 bases at V and 4 bases at J, with 12 bases in the middle. Germline CDR1 and CDR2: MNHEY and SMNVEV (reference sequence). CDR3 DNA: TGTGCCAGCAGTCCCGGGGGCGGAAATCAGCCCCAGCATTTT. Residues: CASSPGGGNQPQHF.

This clone has a handful of counts. The V call is TRBV28, the J call TRBJ2-7; 12 bases map to TRBD1. The length of the CDR3 is 14 residues. Trimming at V came to 3 bases and at J to 5 bases, leaving 2 bases not matched to a gene. CDR1 and CDR2 (germline): MDHEN, SYDVKM. The CDR3, as DNA: TGTGCCAGCAGTTTGGGACAGGGGGCTGACGAGCAGTACTTC. Translation: CASSLGQGADEQYF. Looking up the rest from reference TRBV28 and TRBJ2-7 gives the full variable domain: DVKVTQSSRYLVKRTGEKVFLECVQDMDHENMFWYRQDPGLGLRLIYFSYDVKMKEKGDIPEGYSVSREKKERFSLILESASTNQTSMYLCASSLGQGADEQYFGPGTRLTVT.

This clone was observed at least ten times. This chain links TRBV2 with TRBJ1-1, with a weak D call TRBD1 (5 bases). V lost 5 bases to trimming and J lost 1 base, with 14 bases between them. Germline CDR1 and CDR2: SNHLY and FYNNEI. The CDR3 is made up of 15 amino acids. CDR3 in amino acids: CASSILGVGNTEAFF. The CDR3 DNA reads as TGTGCCAGCAGTATCTTAGGGGTTGGGAACACTGAAGCTTTCTTT.

This clone turned up a few times. The chain has TRBV5-1 and TRBJ1-4; TRBD1 is a possible D gene (5 bases). Trimming removed 0 bases from V and 6 bases from J, with 24 bases in between. The germline V gene encodes CDR1 SGHRS and CDR2 YFSETQ. This CDR3 region has 19 residues. The CDR3 sequence is CASSLANWGGDGLDEKLFF. DNA for the CDR3: TGCGCCAGCAGCTTGGCCAACTGGGGAGGGGACGGTTTGGATGAAAAACTGTTTTTT.

Only a few counts were recorded for this clone. This chain joins TRBV6-5 and TRBJ2-7; D unclear. Germline assignment: CDR1 MNHEY and CDR2 SVGAGI. The CDR3 is made up of 14 amino acids. V lost 2 bases, J lost 3 bases, and 11 bases lay in between. CDR3 coding DNA: TGTGCCAGCAGTTACCGGCCCCAAGACTACGAGCAGTACTTC. Amino acid sequence: CASSYRPQDYEQYF.

This clone was detected only a few times. J is TRBJ2-3 and V is TRBV5-4; no clear D. Trimming took 1 base from V and 6 from J, leaving 9 bases between them. The germline V gene encodes CDR1 SGHNT and CDR2 YYREEE (reference sequence). CDR3 size: 13 residues. The CDR3 is CASSLTQLDTQYF. In nucleotides, the CDR3 is TGTGCCAGCAGCTTGACCCAGTTGGATACGCAGTATTTT.

The J gene is TRBJ2-3, the V gene TRBV5-1, with D unclear. CDR1 and CDR2 (germline): SGHRS, YFSETQ. Trimming removed 1 base at V and 3 bases at J, with 3 bases between. The CDR3 has 12 residues. CDR3 residues: CASSLLTDTQYF. CDR3 nucleotide sequence: TGCGCCAGCAGCTTGTTAACAGATACGCAGTATTTT. Based on the CDR3 plus reference TRBV5-1 and TRBJ2-3, the full variable domain is KAGVTQTPRYLIKTRGQQVTLSCSPISGHRSVSWYQQTPGQGLQFLFEYFSETQRNKGNFPGRFSGRQFSNSRSEMNVSTLELGDSALYLCASSLLTDTQYFGPGTRLTVL.